In this sample, the clone carrying this T cell receptor (beta chain) turned up many times. Its specificity is unknown. PCR was performed a second time for about 6 to 12 cycles using a sample-barcoded 5' primer and a J-beta primer mix. TCRdb re-derived calls from the 5' RACE reads in MiXCR, one entry per CDR3 protein. The sample includes about 1.4 million distinct CDR3 sequences, 45% to 70% of them seen just once. These data belong to a study of blood T cells in healthy people across ages. Study-wide points: Estimated diversity that came from one million T cells was considered an underestimate.

V was pared by 4 bases and J by 9 bases, with 7 bases of the junction left unmatched. Germline CDR1 reads SGHRS; CDR2 reads YFSETQ. CDR3 length: 13 residues. The rearrangement links TRBV5-1 to TRBJ2-1; 7 bases are shared with TRBD2. The specimen sequenced was blood. The clonotype originates from a man between 18 and 35 years old in good health. CDR3 sequence reads: CASSLGQRGEQFF. The DNA for the CDR3 is TGCGCCAGCAGCCTAGGCCAGCGGGGTGAGCAGTTCTTC.